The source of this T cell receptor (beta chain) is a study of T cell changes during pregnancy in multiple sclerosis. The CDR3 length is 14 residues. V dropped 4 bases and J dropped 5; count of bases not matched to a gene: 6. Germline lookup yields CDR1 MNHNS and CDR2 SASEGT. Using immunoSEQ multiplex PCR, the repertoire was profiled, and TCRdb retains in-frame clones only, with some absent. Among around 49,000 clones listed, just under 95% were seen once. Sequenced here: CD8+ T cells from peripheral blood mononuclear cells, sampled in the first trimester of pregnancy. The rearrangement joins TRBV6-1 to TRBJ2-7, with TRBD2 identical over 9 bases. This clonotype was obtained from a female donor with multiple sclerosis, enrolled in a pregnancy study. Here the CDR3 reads CASSVGTSSHEQYF. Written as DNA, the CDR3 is TGTGCCAGCAGTGTTGGGACTAGCTCTCACGAGCAGTACTTC.